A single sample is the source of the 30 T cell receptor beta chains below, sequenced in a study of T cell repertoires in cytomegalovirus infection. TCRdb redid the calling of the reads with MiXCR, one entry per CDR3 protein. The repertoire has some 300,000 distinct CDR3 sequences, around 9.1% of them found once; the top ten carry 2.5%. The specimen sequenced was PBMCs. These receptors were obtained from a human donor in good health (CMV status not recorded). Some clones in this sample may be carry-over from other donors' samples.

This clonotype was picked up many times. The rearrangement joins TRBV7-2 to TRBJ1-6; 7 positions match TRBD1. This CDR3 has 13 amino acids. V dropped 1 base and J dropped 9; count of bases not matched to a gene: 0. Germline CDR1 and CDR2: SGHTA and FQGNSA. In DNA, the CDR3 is TGTGCCAGCAGCTTAGACAGGGGTTCACCCCTCCACTTT. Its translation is CASSLDRGSPLHF.

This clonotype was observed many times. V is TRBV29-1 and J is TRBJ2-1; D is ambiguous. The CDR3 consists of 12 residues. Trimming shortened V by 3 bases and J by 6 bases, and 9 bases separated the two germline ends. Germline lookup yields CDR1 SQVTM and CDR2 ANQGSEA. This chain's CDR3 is CSVERYSNEQFF. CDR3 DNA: TGCAGCGTTGAGAGATATAGCAATGAGCAGTTCTTC.

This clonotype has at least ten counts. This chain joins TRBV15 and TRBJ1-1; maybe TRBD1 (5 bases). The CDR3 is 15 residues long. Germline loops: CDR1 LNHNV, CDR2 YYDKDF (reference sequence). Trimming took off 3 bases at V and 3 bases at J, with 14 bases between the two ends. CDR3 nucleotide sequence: TGTGCCACCAGCAGCCCGGGGCCTGGGGACACTGAAGCTTTCTTT. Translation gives CATSSPGPGDTEAFF.

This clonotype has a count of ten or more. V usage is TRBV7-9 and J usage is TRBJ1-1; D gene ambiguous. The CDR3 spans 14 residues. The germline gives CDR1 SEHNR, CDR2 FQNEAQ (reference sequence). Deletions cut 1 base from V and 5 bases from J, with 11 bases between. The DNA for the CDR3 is TGTGCCAGCAGCTTAGATCGGGATCGTACTGAAGCTTTCTTT. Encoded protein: CASSLDRDRTEAFF.

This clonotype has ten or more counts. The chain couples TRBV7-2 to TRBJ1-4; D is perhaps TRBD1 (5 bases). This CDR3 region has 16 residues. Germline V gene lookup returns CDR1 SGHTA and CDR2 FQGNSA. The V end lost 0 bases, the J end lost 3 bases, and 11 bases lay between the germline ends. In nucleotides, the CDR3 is TGTGCCAGCAGCTTAGCCGGGGCCCGATCTAATGAAAAACTGTTTTTT. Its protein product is CASSLAGARSNEKLFF.

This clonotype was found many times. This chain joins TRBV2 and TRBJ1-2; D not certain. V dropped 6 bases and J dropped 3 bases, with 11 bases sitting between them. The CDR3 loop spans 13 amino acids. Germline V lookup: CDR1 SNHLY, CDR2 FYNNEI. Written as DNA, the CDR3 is TGTGCCAGCAGCCTCCGAGTCCACTATGGCTACACCTTC. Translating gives CASSLRVHYGYTF.

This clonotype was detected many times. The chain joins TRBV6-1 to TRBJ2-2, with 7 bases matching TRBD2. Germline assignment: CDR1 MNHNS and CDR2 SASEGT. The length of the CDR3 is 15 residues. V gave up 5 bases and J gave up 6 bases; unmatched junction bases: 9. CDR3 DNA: TGTGCCAGCAGTTACAGCGGGGAGGCATCCGGGGAGCTGTTTTTT. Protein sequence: CASSYSGEASGELFF.

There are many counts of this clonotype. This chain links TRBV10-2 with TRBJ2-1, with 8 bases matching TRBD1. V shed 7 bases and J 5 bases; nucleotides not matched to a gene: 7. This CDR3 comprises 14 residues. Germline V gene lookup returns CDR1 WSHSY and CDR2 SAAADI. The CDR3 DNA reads TGCGCCAGCACCCCGGGACAGGTCAACAATGAGCAGTTCTTC. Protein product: CASTPGQVNNEQFF.

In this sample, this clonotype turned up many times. As DNA, the CDR3 is TGTGCCAGCAGTTTAGCCGGACAGGCGGGCTCACCCCTCCACTTT. It encodes CASSLAGQAGSPLHF. The J gene is TRBJ1-6, the V gene TRBV27, with TRBD1 matching over 7 bases. Germline loops: CDR1 MNHEY, CDR2 SMNVEV (reference sequence). V dropped 2 bases and J dropped 10; count of bases not matched to a gene: 8. This CDR3 has 15 residues.

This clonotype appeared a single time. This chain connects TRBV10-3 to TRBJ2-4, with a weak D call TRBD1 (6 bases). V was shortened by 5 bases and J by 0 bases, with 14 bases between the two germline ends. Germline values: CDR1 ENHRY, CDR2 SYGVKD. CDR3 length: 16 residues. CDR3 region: CAISPTGTEAKNIQYF. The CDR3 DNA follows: TGTGCCATCAGTCCTACAGGGACCGAAGCCAAAAACATTCAGTACTTC.

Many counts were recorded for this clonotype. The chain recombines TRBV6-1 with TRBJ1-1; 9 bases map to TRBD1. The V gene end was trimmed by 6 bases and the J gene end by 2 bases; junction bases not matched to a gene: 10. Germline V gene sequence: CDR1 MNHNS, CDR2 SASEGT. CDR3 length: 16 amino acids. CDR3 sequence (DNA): TGTGCCAGCAGCTACAGGGGGACAGGGACCAACACTGAAGCTTTCTTT. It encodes CASSYRGTGTNTEAFF.

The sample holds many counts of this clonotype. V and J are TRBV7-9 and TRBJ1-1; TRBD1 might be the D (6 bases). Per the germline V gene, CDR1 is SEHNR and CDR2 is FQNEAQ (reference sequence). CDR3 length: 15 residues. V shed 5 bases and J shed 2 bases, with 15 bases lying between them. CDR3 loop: CASSDRGGVNTEAFF. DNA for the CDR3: TGTGCCAGCAGCGACCGGGGGGGCGTAAACACTGAAGCTTTCTTT.

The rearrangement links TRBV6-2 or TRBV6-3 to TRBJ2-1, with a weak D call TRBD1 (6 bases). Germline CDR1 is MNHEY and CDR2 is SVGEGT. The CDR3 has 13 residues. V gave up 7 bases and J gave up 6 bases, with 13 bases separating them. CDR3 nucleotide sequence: TGTGCCAGCAAAGGGGGTATTCCCAATGAGCAGTTCTTC. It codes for CASKGGIPNEQFF.

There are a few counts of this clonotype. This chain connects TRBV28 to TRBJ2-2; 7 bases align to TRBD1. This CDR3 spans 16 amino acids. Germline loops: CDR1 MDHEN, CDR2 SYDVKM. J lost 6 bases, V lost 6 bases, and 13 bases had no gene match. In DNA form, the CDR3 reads TGTGCCAGCAGCTTGACCCTCGGACAGGTCGCCGGGGAGCTGTTTTTT. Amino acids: CASSLTLGQVAGELFF. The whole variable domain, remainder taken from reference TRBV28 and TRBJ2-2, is DVKVTQSSRYLVKRTGEKVFLECVQDMDHENMFWYRQDPGLGLRLIYFSYDVKMKEKGDIPEGYSVSREKKERFSLILESASTNQTSMYLCASSLTLGQVAGELFFGEGSRLTVL.

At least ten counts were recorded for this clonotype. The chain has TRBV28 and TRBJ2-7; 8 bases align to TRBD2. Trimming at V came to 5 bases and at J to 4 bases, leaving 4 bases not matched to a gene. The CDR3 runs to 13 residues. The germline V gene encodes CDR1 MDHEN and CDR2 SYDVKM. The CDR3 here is CASSRAGGYEQYV. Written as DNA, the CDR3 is TGTGCCAGCAGTCGGGCGGGGGGTTACGAGCAGTACGTC.

In DNA form, the CDR3 reads TGCAGTGCTAGGTCCGGCATGAACACTGAAGCTTTCTTT. Protein: CSARSGMNTEAFF. The chain links TRBV20-1 to TRBJ1-1; no clear D gene. V was shortened by 3 bases and J by 0 bases, with 8 bases between the two germline ends. Germline loops: CDR1 DFQATT, CDR2 SNEGSKA (reference sequence). This CDR3 comprises 13 residues.

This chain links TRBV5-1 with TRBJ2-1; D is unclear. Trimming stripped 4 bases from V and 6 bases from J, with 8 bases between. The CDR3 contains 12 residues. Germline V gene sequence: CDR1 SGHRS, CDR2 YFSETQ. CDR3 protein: CASSPSTNEQFF. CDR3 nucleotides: TGCGCCAGCAGCCCCTCAACCAATGAGCAGTTCTTC.

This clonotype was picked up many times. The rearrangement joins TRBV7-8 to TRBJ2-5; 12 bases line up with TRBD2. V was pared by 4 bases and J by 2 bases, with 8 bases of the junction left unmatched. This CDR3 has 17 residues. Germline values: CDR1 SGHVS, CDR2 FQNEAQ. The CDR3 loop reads CASSYRLAGVPQETQYF. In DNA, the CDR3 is TGTGCCAGCAGCTACCGACTAGCGGGGGTCCCACAAGAGACCCAGTACTTC.

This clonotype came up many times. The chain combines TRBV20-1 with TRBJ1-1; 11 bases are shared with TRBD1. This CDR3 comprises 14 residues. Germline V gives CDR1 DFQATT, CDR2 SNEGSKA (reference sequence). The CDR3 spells CSASDRGPDTEAFF. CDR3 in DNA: TGCAGCGCCTCGGACAGGGGGCCTGACACTGAAGCTTTCTTT.

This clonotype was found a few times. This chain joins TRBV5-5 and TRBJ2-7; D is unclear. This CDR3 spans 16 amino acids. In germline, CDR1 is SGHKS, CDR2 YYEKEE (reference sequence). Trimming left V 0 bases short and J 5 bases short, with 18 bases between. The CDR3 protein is CASSLEGPRFDDEQYF. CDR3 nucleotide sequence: TGTGCCAGCAGCTTGGAGGGTCCCAGGTTTGATGACGAGCAGTACTTC. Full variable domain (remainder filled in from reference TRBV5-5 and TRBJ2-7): DAGVTQSPTHLIKTRGQQVTLRCSPISGHKSVSWYQQVLGQGPQFIFQYYEKEERGRGNFPDRFSARQFPNYSSELNVNALLLGDSALYLCASSLEGPRFDDEQYFGPGTRLTVT.

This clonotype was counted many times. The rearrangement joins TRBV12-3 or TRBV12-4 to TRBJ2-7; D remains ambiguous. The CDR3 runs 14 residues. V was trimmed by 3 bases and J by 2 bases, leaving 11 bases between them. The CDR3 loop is CASSFSRTPYEQYF. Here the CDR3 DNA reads TGTGCCAGCAGTTTTAGTAGAACTCCCTACGAGCAGTACTTC.

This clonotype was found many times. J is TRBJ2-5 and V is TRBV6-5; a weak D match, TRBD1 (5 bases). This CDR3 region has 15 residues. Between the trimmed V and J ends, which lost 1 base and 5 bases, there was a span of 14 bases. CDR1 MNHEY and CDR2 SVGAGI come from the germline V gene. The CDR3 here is CASSYYAGRRETQYF. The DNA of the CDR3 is TGTGCCAGCAGTTACTATGCAGGGCGGCGGGAGACCCAGTACTTC.

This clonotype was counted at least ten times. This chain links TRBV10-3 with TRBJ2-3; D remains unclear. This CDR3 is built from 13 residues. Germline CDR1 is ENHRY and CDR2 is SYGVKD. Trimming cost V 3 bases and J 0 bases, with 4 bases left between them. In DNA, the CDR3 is TGTGCCATCAGTGAAGGCAGCACAGATACGCAGTATTTT. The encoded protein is CAISEGSTDTQYF.

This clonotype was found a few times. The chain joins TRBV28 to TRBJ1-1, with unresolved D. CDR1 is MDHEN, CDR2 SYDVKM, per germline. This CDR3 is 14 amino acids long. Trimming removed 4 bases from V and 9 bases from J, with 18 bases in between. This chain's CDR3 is CASSSHQIRVKAFF. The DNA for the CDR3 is TGTGCCAGCAGTTCCCACCAGATAAGAGTGAAAGCTTTCTTT. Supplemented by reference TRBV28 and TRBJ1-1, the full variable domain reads DVKVTQSSRYLVKRTGEKVFLECVQDMDHENMFWYRQDPGLGLRLIYFSYDVKMKEKGDIPEGYSVSREKKERFSLILESASTNQTSMYLCASSSHQIRVKAFFGQGTRLTVV.

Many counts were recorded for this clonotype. The CDR3 reads CASSLGVGSGATEAFF. The CDR3 region has the DNA TGTGCCAGCAGCTTAGGTGTGGGATCGGGCGCCACTGAAGCTTTCTTT. The gene calls are TRBV7-9 and TRBJ1-1; D remains ambiguous. The CDR3 extends over 16 amino acids. CDR1 and CDR2 (germline): SEHNR, FQNEAQ (reference sequence). V lost 1 base and J 4 bases, leaving 16 bases between the germline ends.

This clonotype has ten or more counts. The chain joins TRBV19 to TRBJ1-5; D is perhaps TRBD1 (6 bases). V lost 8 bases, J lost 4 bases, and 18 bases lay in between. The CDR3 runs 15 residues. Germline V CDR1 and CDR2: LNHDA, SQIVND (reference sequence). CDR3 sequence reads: CASGPEDRQNQPQHF. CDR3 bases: TGTGCCAGTGGACCCGAGGACAGACAAAATCAGCCCCAGCATTTT.

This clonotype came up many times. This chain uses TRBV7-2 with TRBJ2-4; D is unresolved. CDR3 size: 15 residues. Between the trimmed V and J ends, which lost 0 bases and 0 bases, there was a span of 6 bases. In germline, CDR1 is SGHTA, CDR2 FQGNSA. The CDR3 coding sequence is TGTGCCAGCAGCTTAGCCCTCAGAGCCAAAAACATTCAGTACTTC. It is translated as CASSLALRAKNIQYF.

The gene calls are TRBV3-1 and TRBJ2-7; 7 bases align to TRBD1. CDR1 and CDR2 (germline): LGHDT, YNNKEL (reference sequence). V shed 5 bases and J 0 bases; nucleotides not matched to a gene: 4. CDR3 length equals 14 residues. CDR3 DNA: TGTGCCAGCAGCTCGACAGGGTCCTCCTACGAGCAGTACGTC. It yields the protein CASSSTGSSYEQYV.

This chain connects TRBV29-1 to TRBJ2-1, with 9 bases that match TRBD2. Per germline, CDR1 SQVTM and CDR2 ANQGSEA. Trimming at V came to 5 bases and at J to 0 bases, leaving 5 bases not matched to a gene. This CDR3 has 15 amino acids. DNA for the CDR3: TGCAGCGTTCCTCTAGCGGGGAGCTCCTACAATGAGCAGTTCTTC. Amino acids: CSVPLAGSSYNEQFF.

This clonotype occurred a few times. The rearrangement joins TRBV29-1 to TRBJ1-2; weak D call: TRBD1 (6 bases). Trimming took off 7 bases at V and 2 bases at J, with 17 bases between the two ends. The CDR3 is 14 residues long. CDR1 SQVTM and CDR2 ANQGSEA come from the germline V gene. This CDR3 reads CSASRGGGNYGYTF. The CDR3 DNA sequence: TGCAGCGCTTCGCGGGGGGGGGGCAACTATGGCTACACCTTC. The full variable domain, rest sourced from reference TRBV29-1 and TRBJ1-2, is SAVISQKPSRDICQRGTSLTIQCQVDSQVTMMFWYRQQPGQSLTLIATANQGSEATYESGFVIDKFPISRPNLTFSTLTVSNMSPEDSSIYLCSASRGGGNYGYTFGSGTRLTVV.